A selection of T cell receptor beta chains follows, all from one sample in a study of CD8+ T cells in alopecia areata. Here immunoSEQ multiplex PCR was the method, and the copy in TCRdb shows in-frame clones only, minus some. This table has more than 110,000 clones, roughly four fifths appearing once. The material sequenced was CD8+ T cells sorted from blood, taken at week 4, from a patient treated with tofacitinib. The receptors derive from a human donor with alopecia areata. The CDR3 runs from the conserved cysteine through the conserved F or W. A D gene is named only where the DNA matches it firmly. Expanded clones get a size class; other rows say once, few or many, or leave the size out.

J gene | clone size | V gene | D gene | CDR3 length | CDR3 DNA | CDR3 protein
TRBJ1-1 | once | TRBV4-1 | - | 14 | TGCGCCAGCAGCTATACCGACGGGGGGACTGAAGCTTTCTTT | CASSYTDGGTEAFF
TRBJ2-7 | - | TRBV10-3 | - | 13 | TGTGCCATCAGTATGGACAACTTTTACGAGCAGTACTTC | CAISMDNFYEQYF
TRBJ2-7 | - | TRBV5-1 | TRBD1 | 15 | TGCGCCAGCAGCTTGGGGACAGGTTCTACCTACGAGCAGTACTTC | CASSLGTGSTYEQYF
TRBJ2-5 | - | TRBV18 | TRBD1 | 14 | TGTGCCAGCTCACTCGACAGGGGGCAAGAGACCCAGTACTTC | CASSLDRGQETQYF
TRBJ2-1 | - | TRBV11-2 | - | 14 | TGTGCCAGCAGCTTAGAAGTAGGTTACAATGAGCAGTTCTTC | CASSLEVGYNEQFF
TRBJ2-7 | - | TRBV5-1 | - | 14 | TGCGCCAGCAGATTAAGGGTAAGGGACTACGAGCAGTACTTC | CASRLRVRDYEQYF
TRBJ2-2 | few | TRBV7-6 | TRBD1 | 16 | TGTGCCAGCAGCTTCCGGGACAGGGTTGCCGCCGGGGAGCTGTTTTTT | CASSFRDRVAAGELFF
TRBJ2-7 | few | TRBV5-1 | TRBD1 | 15 | TGCGCCAGCAGCTCAGGACAGGGGGTATCCTACGAGCAGTACTTC | CASSSGQGVSYEQYF
TRBJ2-2 | - | TRBV27 | - | 13 | TGTGCCACAGGTACAGCGAACACCGGGGAGCTGTTTTTT | CATGTANTGELFF
TRBJ2-2 | - | TRBV4-3 | - | 15 | TGCGCCAGCAGCCAAACGAGTACGAACACCGGGGAGCTGTTTTTT | CASSQTSTNTGELFF
TRBJ1-4 | - | TRBV5-1 | TRBD1 | 15 | TGCGCCAGCAGCTTCGGACAGGGGACTAATGAAAAACTGTTTTTT | CASSFGQGTNEKLFF
TRBJ2-5 | - | TRBV7-9 | - | 15 | TGTGCCAGCAGCCCCGTTTTACACCATCAAGAGACCCAGTACTTC | CASSPVLHHQETQYF
TRBJ1-6 | - | TRBV7-9 | TRBD1 | 15 | TGTGCCAGCAGCTTAGTCGGACAGGGAAATTCACCCCTCCACTTT | CASSLVGQGNSPLHF
TRBJ2-7 | - | TRBV9 | TRBD1 | 14 | TGTGCCAGCAGCGGGGGACAGGGCCCCTACGAGCAGTACTTC | CASSGGQGPYEQYF
TRBJ2-3 | - | TRBV6-6 | - | 14 | TGTGCCAGCAGACCATTGCAGCGCACAGATACGCAGTATTTT | CASRPLQRTDTQYF
TRBJ2-7 | - | TRBV10-3 | - | 12 | TGTGCCATCAGTGAGCCTTACTACGAGCAGTACTTC | CAISEPYYEQYF
TRBJ2-3 | - | TRBV5-6 | TRBD1 | 17 | TGTGCCAGCAGCTTGGAATTTTCGGGACAGGAGGGAGATACGCAGTATTTT | CASSLEFSGQEGDTQYF
TRBJ2-3 | once | TRBV4-3 | TRBD2 | 17 | TGCGCCAGCAGCCAGTCGGGACTAGCGGGGTTCACAGATACGCAGTATTTT | CASSQSGLAGFTDTQYF
TRBJ2-7 | - | TRBV13 | - | 15 | TGTGCCAGCAGCTTAGGAGGTACTAGAGCCTACGAGCAGTACTTC | CASSLGGTRAYEQYF
TRBJ2-7 | - | TRBV2 | - | 15 | TGTGCCAGCCTGATAGGTTCAAGTATCTCCTACGAGCAGTACTTC | CASLIGSSISYEQYF
TRBJ1-4 | - | TRBV5-6 | - | 17 | TGTGCCAGCAGCTTAGGAGCCTTAGGCGGGTCGGACGAAAAACTGTTTTTT | CASSLGALGGSDEKLFF
TRBJ2-1 | once | TRBV10-3 | TRBD2 | 15 | TGTGCCATCTCTGGTCTAGCGGACTCCTACAATGAGCAGTTCTTC | CAISGLADSYNEQFF
TRBJ2-3 | - | TRBV21-1 | - | 13 | TGTGCCAGCAGCAAAGGTGTGGCAGATACGCAGTATTTT | CASSKGVADTQYF
TRBJ1-2 | - | TRBV7-9 | - | 15 | TGTGCCAGCAGCCCGGAGTTGGGGGAGGATAATGGCTACACCTTC | CASSPELGEDNGYTF
TRBJ2-1 | - | TRBV5-4 | - | 14 | TGTGCCAGCAGCTTGGAAGCAGGGATGAATGAGCAGTTCTTC | CASSLEAGMNEQFF
TRBJ2-3 | - | TRBV7-2 | - | 13 | TGTGCCAGCAGCTTAGTTTTGGCTGATACGCAGTATTTT | CASSLVLADTQYF
TRBJ2-2 | - | TRBV4-1 | - | 14 | TGCGCCAGCAGCCAAGAAGGTGTCACCGGGGAGCTGTTTTTT | CASSQEGVTGELFF